This T cell receptor (beta chain) is from a study of blood T cell repertoires in COVID-19. Study-wide background: Sites across the United States, Italy and Spain contributed samples from acute and convalescent COVID-19. T cells, B-cell-depleted T cells, or PBMCs provided the cDNA or gDNA that served as material.

As processed by the authors: Amplification with reference gene primers provided the estimates of nucleated cell counts. The method was immunoSEQ multiplex PCR; TCRdb's version includes in-frame clones alone and lacks a portion of them. V and J calls and clone size come straight from that table; D and trimming were deduced from the DNA. The data show about 210,000 clones, roughly 90% seen once. V lost 3 bases and J lost 8, with 8 bases in between. Germline V gene lookup returns CDR1 SGHRS and CDR2 YFSETQ. This CDR3 spans 11 amino acids. The sequence derives from a middle-aged woman with acute or convalescent COVID-19. This chain connects TRBV5-1 to TRBJ1-1; TRBD1 is a possible D gene (6 bases). The sample comprised peripheral blood. The CDR3 is CASSSDREAFF. For the CDR3, the DNA is TGCGCCAGCAGCTCCGACAGGGAAGCTTTCTTT.